This T cell receptor beta chain was identified in a study of blood T cell repertoires in COVID-19. Across the whole study: COVID-19 samples from acute and convalescent phases originated in the United States, Italy and Spain. Sources were T cells, B-cell-depleted T cells, or PBMCs; the material itself was cDNA or gDNA.

This CDR3 is built from 14 residues. The J segment lost 3 bases and the V segment lost 3 bases, leaving 2 bases of the junction unmatched. Germline CDR1 and CDR2: SGDLS and YYNGEE. Some clones are missing from TCRdb's copy, which holds only in-frame ones; the method was immunoSEQ multiplex PCR. The top ten hold 3% to 4.5% of the sample, which has over 80,000 clones, around 67% seen once. This chain connects TRBV9 to TRBJ1-3; 8 bases are shared with TRBD1. This receptor was identified in a man aged 65 to 85 with COVID-19, enrolled during active disease. Sequencing used peripheral blood. In DNA form, the CDR3 reads TGTGCCAGCAGCGCTACAGGGGGTGGAAACACCATATATTTT. Protein product: CASSATGGGNTIYF.